The 24 T cell receptor beta chains below were found in one sample sequenced in a study of OX40 agonist ivuxolimab in advanced cancers. Assay: immunoSEQ multiplex PCR; the TCRdb copy retains only in-frame clones and omits some. The sample has just under 75,000 clones, about 94% seen once; the top ten hold 0.44%. The specimen was CD4+ or CD8+ T cells sorted from blood, collected in a trial of the OX40 agonist ivuxolimab. Receptors originate from an adult with an advanced solid tumor such as melanoma, head and neck, liver or kidney cancer.

This sequence joins TRBV27 and TRBJ1-2; D ambiguous. Germline-derived CDR1 and CDR2 are MNHEY and SMNVEV (reference sequence). Trimming left V 3 bases short and J 5 bases short, with 7 bases between. CDR3 length: 12 amino acids. The CDR3 DNA sequence: TGTGCCAGCAGTTTGGCCGGGTATGGCTACACCTTC. This translates into CASSLAGYGYTF.

This chain links TRBV11-3 with TRBJ2-1; the match to TRBD2 covers 9 bases. CDR3 size: 15 residues. The germline gives CDR1 SGHNT, CDR2 YENEEA. V lost 5 bases, J lost 0 bases, and 2 bases stayed unmatched. The CDR3 spells CASSEAGGSYNEQFF. DNA of the CDR3: TGTGCCAGCAGCGAAGCGGGGGGCTCCTACAATGAGCAGTTCTTC.

This rearrangement joins TRBV7-9 to TRBJ2-3; 9 bases match TRBD2. Germline V CDR1 and CDR2: SEHNR, FQNEAQ (reference sequence). V trimming: 1 base; J trimming: 5 bases; junction bases outside the gene matches: 7. CDR3 size: 16 residues. This CDR3 is CASSLGAGLAQDTQYF. DNA of the CDR3: TGTGCCAGCAGCTTAGGAGCGGGACTAGCCCAAGATACGCAGTATTTT.

This clone was seen only a few times. The chain links TRBV10-3 to TRBJ2-2; tentatively, D is TRBD1 (6 bases). Between the trimmed V and J ends, which lost 6 bases and 1 base, there was a span of 15 bases. Per germline, CDR1 ENHRY and CDR2 SYGVKD. The CDR3 is 16 amino acids. CDR3 in amino acids: CAISATGTQNTGELFF. CDR3 in DNA: TGTGCCATCAGCGCGACCGGGACACAGAACACCGGGGAGCTGTTTTTT.

The chain employs TRBV7-2 and TRBJ1-2; TRBD1 aligns across 7 bases. Unmatched junction bases numbered 14, after V lost 1 base and J lost 6 bases. This CDR3 comprises 17 residues. The V gene's germline CDR1 is SGHTA and CDR2 FQGNSA. The CDR3 DNA follows: TGTGCCAGCAGCTTAGTCGGCAGGGGGTCGCGGTGGGATGGCTACACCTTC. It codes for CASSLVGRGSRWDGYTF.

DNA for the CDR3: TGTGCCAGCAGTGCCCCGGACAGGGGGTCCTACGAGCAGTACTTC. This codes for CASSAPDRGSYEQYF. The gene calls are TRBV25-1 and TRBJ2-7; 10 bases are shared with TRBD1. Germline V gene data show CDR1 as MGHDK and CDR2 as SYGVNS. CDR3 length: 15 residues. V shed 4 bases and J 1 base; nucleotides not matched to a gene: 4.

The V call is TRBV10-2, the J call TRBJ2-6; D is unclear. The CDR3 spans 15 residues. The germline CDR1 and CDR2 sequences are WSHSY and SAAADI. V was pared by 2 bases and J by 0 bases, with 5 bases between. The CDR3 nucleotides are TGCGCCAGCAGTGAGGAGGCCTCTGGGGCCAACGTCCTGACTTTC. Amino acids: CASSEEASGANVLTF.

With regard to this clone: One end of the junction fails to match germline, which may point to a read error. J is TRBJ2-5 and V is TRBV7-2, with D hard to call. CDR1 and CDR2 (germline): SGHTA, FQGNSA. This CDR3 is 11 amino acids long. The CDR3 DNA is TGTGCCAGCAGCTTAGGACGGGCTGTGGACTTC. It is translated as CASSLGRAVDF.

This clone appeared a single time. The rearrangement joins TRBV5-5 to TRBJ1-2; 8 bases are a match to TRBD1. V lost 4 bases to trimming and J lost 5 bases; unmatched junction nucleotides: 7. Per the germline V gene, CDR1 is SGHKS and CDR2 is YYEKEE (reference sequence). This CDR3 comprises 14 residues. CDR3 in DNA: TGTGCCAGCAGCACCAGACAGGGGACTTATGGCTACACCTTC. It translates to CASSTRQGTYGYTF.

This chain connects TRBV6-1 to TRBJ1-1; no reliable D call. CDR3 length: 12 amino acids. Trimming left V 6 bases short and J 11 bases short, with 16 bases between. The germline CDR1 and CDR2 sequences are MNHNS and SASEGT. The DNA of the CDR3 is TGTGCCAGCAGACTCTGGAGGGAAAGGGCTTTCTTT. Translated, it gives CASRLWRERAFF.

The chain couples TRBV18 to TRBJ1-1, with D perhaps TRBD1 (6 bases). Trimming shortened V by 4 bases and J by 3 bases, and 12 bases separated the two germline ends. CDR3 length: 14 residues. Germline-derived CDR1 and CDR2 are KGHSH and LQKENI. The CDR3, as DNA: TGTGCCAGCTCACTACGGGACATCCACACTGAAGCTTTCTTT. Amino acids: CASSLRDIHTEAFF.

Worth noting for this clone: A junction end diverges from the germline sequence, so it may reflect a read error. J is TRBJ2-2 and V is TRBV14; 9 nucleotides line up with TRBD2. The CDR3 totals 15 residues. Germline V gene lookup returns CDR1 SGHDN and CDR2 FVKESK. The CDR3 reads CASRHSGSGTGELFF. CDR3 in DNA: TGTGCCAGCCGCCATAGCGGGAGCGGCACCGGGGAGCTGTTTTTT.

This clone is a singleton in its sample. This sequence joins TRBV10-3 and TRBJ2-1; 13 bases fit TRBD2. Germline CDR1 and CDR2: ENHRY and SYGVKD. The CDR3 runs 14 residues. V lost 7 bases, J lost 7 bases, and 4 bases stayed unmatched. CDR3 in amino acids: CAINPGLAGNEQFF. The CDR3 coding sequence is TGTGCCATCAACCCGGGACTAGCGGGGAATGAGCAGTTCTTC.

The CDR3 DNA reads as TGTGCCAGCAGTGACAGGTACCAAGAGACCCAGTACTTC. This codes for CASSDRYQETQYF. This chain connects TRBV11-3 to TRBJ2-5; tentative D call: TRBD1 (6 bases). V gave up 6 bases and J gave up 0 bases, with 8 bases separating them. This CDR3 has 13 residues. The germline V gene has CDR1 SGHNT and CDR2 YENEEA.

The chain joins TRBV2 to TRBJ2-3; 8 positions agree with TRBD2. Germline CDR1 is SNHLY and CDR2 is FYNNEI. V dropped 11 bases and J dropped 4; count of bases not matched to a gene: 11. This CDR3 has 14 residues. CDR3 region: CAGSKRERADTQYF. The DNA for the CDR3 is TGTGCCGGAAGTAAGCGGGAGCGCGCAGATACGCAGTATTTT.

This clone was seen a few times. V gene TRBV5-4 combines with J gene TRBJ2-2; TRBD1 matches 10 bases. J gave up 3 bases and V 4 bases, and 6 bases lay outside the gene matches. Germline V gene lookup returns CDR1 SGHNT and CDR2 YYREEE (reference sequence). The CDR3 runs to 16 residues. The CDR3 sequence is CASSAGDRGYTGELFF. CDR3 DNA: TGTGCCAGCAGCGCTGGGGACAGGGGCTACACCGGGGAGCTGTTTTTT.

This clone showed up just once. The V and J genes are TRBV15 and TRBJ1-4, with D unresolved. This CDR3 has 13 amino acids. V lost 2 bases and J 6 bases, leaving 7 bases between the germline ends. Germline V gene lookup returns CDR1 LNHNV and CDR2 YYDKDF (reference sequence). The CDR3 protein is CATSRSPDEKLFF. CDR3 coding DNA: TGTGCCACCAGCAGATCTCCGGATGAAAAACTGTTTTTT.

V gene TRBV19 combines with J gene TRBJ1-2; perhaps TRBD1 as D (5 bases). Germline V lookup: CDR1 LNHDA, CDR2 SQIVND (reference sequence). With 5 bases removed from V and 4 bases from J, the gap between germline ends came to 17 bases. The CDR3 spans 15 residues. The CDR3 DNA follows: TGTGCCAGTAGTCCCGGGACTCTGGGGATCTATGGCTACACCTTC. It encodes CASSPGTLGIYGYTF.

The genes are TRBV5-4 and TRBJ2-7; D remains ambiguous. Germline lookup yields CDR1 SGHNT and CDR2 YYREEE (reference sequence). CDR3 length equals 13 residues. Deletions cut 0 bases from V and 4 bases from J, with 8 bases between. The CDR3 spells CASSLANGYEQYF. CDR3 nucleotide sequence: TGTGCCAGCAGCTTGGCTAACGGGTACGAGCAGTACTTC.

This clone was observed once. The identical CDR3 is also encoded by other nucleotide sequences in the sample. The gene calls are TRBV27 and TRBJ2-1, with 8 positions matching TRBD2. The CDR3 extends over 15 amino acids. The trim removed 6 bases at V and 10 bases at J, leaving 14 bases unmatched. Germline V gene lookup returns CDR1 MNHEY and CDR2 SMNVEV (reference sequence). CDR3 nucleotides: TGTGCCAGCAGCCCGCGGGGGGTCCAAGGTGGAGAGCAGTTCTTC. Protein sequence: CASSPRGVQGGEQFF.

In DNA, the CDR3 is TGCGCCAGCAGCTTGAGTGGGACATTATTGAACACTGAAGCTTTCTTT. This sequence encodes CASSLSGTLLNTEAFF. The J gene is TRBJ1-1, the V gene TRBV5-1; D might be TRBD1 (6 bases). Trimming cost V 1 base and J 0 bases, with 13 bases left between them. Germline V CDR1 and CDR2: SGHRS, YFSETQ. The CDR3 spans 16 residues.

This rearrangement joins TRBV7-2 to TRBJ2-7; TRBD2 agrees at 8 bases. Germline assignment: CDR1 SGHTA and CDR2 FQGNSA. The CDR3 consists of 14 residues. Trimming took 7 bases from V and 2 from J; bases not matched to a gene: 7. CDR3 sequence reads: CASKGWREAYEQYF. The CDR3 bases are TGTGCCAGCAAAGGGTGGCGGGAGGCCTACGAGCAGTACTTC. The full variable domain, with the rest looked up from reference TRBV7-2 and TRBJ2-7, is GAGVSQSPSNKVTEKGKDVELRCDPISGHTALYWYRQSLGQGLEFLIYFQGNSAPDKSGLPSDRFSAERTGGSVSTLTIQRTQQEDSAVYLCASKGWREAYEQYFGPGTRLTVT.

The genes are TRBV15 and TRBJ1-5; D remains unclear. The germline V gene encodes CDR1 LNHNV and CDR2 YYDKDF (reference sequence). The CDR3 contains 15 residues. The V end was cut by 1 base, the J end by 1 base, with 8 bases between. In DNA, the CDR3 is TGTGCCACCAGCAGAGCCGAAAGAAGCAATCAGCCCCAGCATTTT. Its translation is CATSRAERSNQPQHF.

Here the CDR3 reads CASSQDRLRQIQETQYF. The CDR3 DNA follows: TGTGCCAGCAGCCAAGACCGACTCCGACAGATCCAAGAGACCCAGTACTTC. This chain links TRBV14 with TRBJ2-5; possible D gene TRBD1, 5 bases. In germline, CDR1 is SGHDN, CDR2 FVKESK. The CDR3 has 17 amino acids. With 0 bases removed from V and 1 base from J, the gap between germline ends came to 15 bases.